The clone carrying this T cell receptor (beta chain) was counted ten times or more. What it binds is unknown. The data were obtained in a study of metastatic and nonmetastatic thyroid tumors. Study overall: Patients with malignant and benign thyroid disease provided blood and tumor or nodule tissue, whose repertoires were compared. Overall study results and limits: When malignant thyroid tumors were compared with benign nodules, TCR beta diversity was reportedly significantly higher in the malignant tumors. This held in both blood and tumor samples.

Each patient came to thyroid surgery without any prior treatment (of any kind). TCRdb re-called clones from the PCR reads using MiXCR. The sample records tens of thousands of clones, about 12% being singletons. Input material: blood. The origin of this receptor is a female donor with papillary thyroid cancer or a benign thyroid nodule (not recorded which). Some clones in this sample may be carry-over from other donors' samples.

The CDR3 region is CSARARTSGKNIQYF. The CDR3 nucleotides read TGCAGTGCTAGAGCGCGTACTAGCGGGAAAAACATTCAGTACTTC. The chain is built from TRBV20-1 and TRBJ2-4; 9 bases agree with TRBD2. Germline CDR1 and CDR2: DFQATT and SNEGSKA (reference sequence). The CDR3 contains 15 residues. V gave up 1 base and J gave up 4 bases; unmatched junction bases: 5.